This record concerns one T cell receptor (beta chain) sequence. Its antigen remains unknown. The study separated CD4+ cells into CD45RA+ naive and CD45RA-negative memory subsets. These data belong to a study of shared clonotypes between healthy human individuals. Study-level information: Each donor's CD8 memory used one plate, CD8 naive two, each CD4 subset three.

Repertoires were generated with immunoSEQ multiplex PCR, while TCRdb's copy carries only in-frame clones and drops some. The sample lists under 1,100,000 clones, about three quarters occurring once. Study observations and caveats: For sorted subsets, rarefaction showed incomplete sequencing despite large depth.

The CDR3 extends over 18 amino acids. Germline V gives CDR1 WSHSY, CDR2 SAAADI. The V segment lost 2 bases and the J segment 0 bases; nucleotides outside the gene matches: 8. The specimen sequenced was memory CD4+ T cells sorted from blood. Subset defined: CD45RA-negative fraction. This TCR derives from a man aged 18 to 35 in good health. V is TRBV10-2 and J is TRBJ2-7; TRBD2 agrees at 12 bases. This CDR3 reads CASSEPVGLAGSSYEQYF. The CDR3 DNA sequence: TGCGCCAGCAGTGAGCCGGTAGGACTAGCGGGAAGCTCCTACGAGCAGTACTTC.